This T cell receptor (beta chain) was recorded in a study of blood T cell repertoires in COVID-19. Study in general: The analysed material was cDNA or gDNA that came from T cells, B-cell-depleted T cells, or PBMCs.

In the original workflow: Cell counts per sample came from amplifying reference gene primers. Measured with immunoSEQ multiplex PCR; TCRdb has only the in-frame clones, and not every one. V and J calls plus clone size are reproduced from that table; the DNA served to infer D and trimming. The table has roughly 250,000 clones, approximately 83% seen once. The CDR3 consists of 17 residues. Germline CDR1 reads SGHTA; CDR2 reads FQGNSA. Trimming took off 1 base at V and 0 bases at J, with 15 bases between the two ends. Individuals aged roughly 18 to 95 years were recruited from fewer than 30 US areas. Grouping used clinical history reported by participants in a survey and questionnaire.

The source is a woman aged 40 to 49 who had been exposed to COVID-19. The rearrangement uses TRBV7-2 and TRBJ1-2; no clear D. Sequencing was carried out using PBMCs or T cells enriched from blood (not recorded which). In DNA, the CDR3 is TGTGCCAGCAGCTTAGGGTCGTGGGGAGTTTCTAACTATGGCTACACCTTC. The encoded protein is CASSLGSWGVSNYGYTF.